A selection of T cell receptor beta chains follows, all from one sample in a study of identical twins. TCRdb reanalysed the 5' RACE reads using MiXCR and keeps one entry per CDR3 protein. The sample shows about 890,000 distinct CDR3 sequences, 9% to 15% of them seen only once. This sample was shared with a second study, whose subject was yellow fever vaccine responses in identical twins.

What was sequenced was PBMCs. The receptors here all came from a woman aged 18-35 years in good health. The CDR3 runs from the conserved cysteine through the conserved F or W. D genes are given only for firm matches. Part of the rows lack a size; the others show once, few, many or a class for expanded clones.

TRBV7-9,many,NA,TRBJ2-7,CASSLGVGIYEQYF,TGTGCCAGCAGCTTGGGCGTGGGAATCTACGAGCAGTACTTC
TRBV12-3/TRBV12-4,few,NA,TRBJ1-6,CASSFSPYNSPLHF,TGTGCCAGCAGTTTTTCCCCCTATAATTCACCCCTCCACTTT
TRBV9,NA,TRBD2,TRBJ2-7,CASSPRRTSNVYEQYF,TGTGCCAGCAGCCCCCGCAGGACTAGCAACGTCTACGAGCAGTACTTC
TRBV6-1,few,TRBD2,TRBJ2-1,CASRAGTSGNNEQFF,TGTGCCAGCAGGGCAGGGACTAGCGGGAACAATGAGCAGTTCTTC
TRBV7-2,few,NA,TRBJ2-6,CASSSRVLSGANVLTF,TGTGCCAGCAGCTCCAGGGTCCTCTCTGGGGCCAACGTCCTGACTTTC
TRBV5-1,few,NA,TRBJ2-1,CASSPRQVTYNEQFF,TGCGCCAGCAGCCCTAGACAGGTTACCTACAATGAGCAGTTCTTC
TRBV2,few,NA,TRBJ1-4,CASRDNDEKLFF,TGTGCCAGCAGGGACAATGATGAAAAACTGTTTTTT
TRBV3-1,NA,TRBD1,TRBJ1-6,CASSQQGAYNSPLHF,TGTGCCAGCAGCCAACAGGGGGCGTATAATTCACCCCTCCACTTT
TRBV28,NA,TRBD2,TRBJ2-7,CASSLPHSGRAGEQYF,TGTGCCAGCAGTCTGCCCCATAGCGGGAGGGCGGGCGAGCAGTACTTC
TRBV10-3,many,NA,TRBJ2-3,CAIMGRRGGADTQYF,TGTGCCATCATGGGACGCAGGGGGGGCGCAGATACGCAGTATTTT
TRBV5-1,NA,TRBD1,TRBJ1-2,CASSPHPPGQDYGYTF,TGCGCCAGCAGCCCTCATCCTCCGGGACAGGACTATGGCTACACCTTC
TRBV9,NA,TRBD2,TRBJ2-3,CASSAILSGRTDTQYF,TGTGCCAGCAGCGCCATACTTAGCGGGAGGACAGATACGCAGTATTTT
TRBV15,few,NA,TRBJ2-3,CATSSQTGRYTQYF,TGTGCCACCAGCTCCCAGACAGGGAGGTATACGCAGTATTTT
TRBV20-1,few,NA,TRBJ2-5,CSARVAGIQQETQYF,TGCAGTGCTAGAGTGGCGGGGATACAACAAGAGACCCAGTACTTC
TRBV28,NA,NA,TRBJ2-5,CASSRSRRGLTETQYF,TGTGCCAGCAGTCGGTCCCGGAGGGGGCTAACAGAGACCCAGTACTTC
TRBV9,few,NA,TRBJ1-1,CASSVRRAFF,TGTGCCAGCAGCGTAAGGAGAGCTTTCTTT
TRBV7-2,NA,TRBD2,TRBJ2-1,CASSLRPPGGYNEQFF,TGTGCCAGCAGCTTACGTCCCCCCGGGGGGTACAATGAGCAGTTCTTC
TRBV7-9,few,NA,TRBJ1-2,CASTLRWDKNGYGYTF,TGTGCCAGCACCCTACGATGGGACAAGAACGGCTATGGCTACACCTTC
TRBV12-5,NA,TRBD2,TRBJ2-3,CASGLRLAGVGTDTQYF,TGTGCTAGTGGTTTGAGGTTAGCGGGAGTCGGCACAGATACGCAGTATTTT
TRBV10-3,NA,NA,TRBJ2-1,CAISGRNEQFF,TGTGCCATCAGTGGTCGGAATGAGCAGTTCTTC
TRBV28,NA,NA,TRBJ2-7,CASSLLIASEQYF,TGTGCCAGCAGTTTATTGATAGCTTCCGAGCAGTACTTC
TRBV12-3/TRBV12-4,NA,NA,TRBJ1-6,CASSAGGPYNSPLHF,TGTGCCAGCAGTGCAGGAGGTCCCTATAATTCACCCCTCCACTTT
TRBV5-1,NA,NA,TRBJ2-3,CASSWNPGRARTDTEYF,TGCGCCAGCAGCTGGAATCCGGGACGGGCCAGGACAGATACGGAGTATTTT
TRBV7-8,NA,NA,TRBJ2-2,CASSPRTVLQNTGELFF,TGTGCCAGCAGCCCTAGAACGGTGCTTCAGAACACCGGGGAGCTGTTTTTT
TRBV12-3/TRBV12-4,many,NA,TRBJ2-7,CASSLISGSSYEQYF,TGTGCCAGCAGTTTAATTTCAGGGAGCTCCTACGAGCAGTACTTC
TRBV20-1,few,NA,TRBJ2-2,CSARQGHLGRELFF,TGCAGTGCTAGACAGGGCCACCTCGGTAGGGAGCTGTTTTTT
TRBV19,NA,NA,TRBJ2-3,CASIDSRSTDTQYF,TGTGCCAGTATCGATAGCCGATCCACAGATACGCAGTATTTT